The clone carrying this TCR beta chain was counted between two and nine times. The CDR3 length is 16 residues. Trimming stripped 7 bases from V and 5 bases from J, with 23 bases between. CDR1 is LGHNT and CDR2 is FRNRAP in the germline V gene. These data are taken from a study of blood T cell repertoires in COVID-19. Study information: Researchers got acute and convalescent COVID-19 samples from the United States, Italy and Spain. PBMCs, B-cell-depleted T cells, or T cells provided the cDNA or gDNA that made up the material.

Study processing details: Estimates of nucleated cell counts were drawn from the amplification of reference gene primers. Using immunoSEQ multiplex PCR, the repertoire was profiled, and TCRdb retains in-frame clones only, with some absent. V, J and clone size reflect that table, while D and trimming were determined from the DNA. This table has around 180,000 clones, roughly 86% appearing once. Material for sequencing was peripheral blood. This TCR came from a woman aged 30 to 39 with active or convalescent COVID-19. The chain carries TRBV12-5 and TRBJ2-5; TRBD1 is a possible D gene (6 bases). The DNA of the CDR3 is TGTGCTAGTGCCCCACCCCCCAGGGGCTCTCGTGAGACCCAGTACTTC. This sequence encodes CASAPPPRGSRETQYF.